The 23 T cell receptor beta chains below all came from one sample that was sequenced in a study of cytomegalovirus exposure and HLA in healthy donors. Clones were sequenced by immunoSEQ multiplex PCR, and TCRdb holds only the in-frame ones, with some missing. The repertoire holds roughly 140,000 clones, with 70% to 90% as singletons. Sequences were obtained from PBMCs. The receptor source for this set is a woman under 30 in good health and CMV-seropositive.

The V call is TRBV7-2, the J call TRBJ1-5; D possibly corresponds to TRBD1 (6 bases). The CDR3 runs 14 residues. The germline gives CDR1 SGHTA, CDR2 FQGNSA. The V and J ends lost 8 bases and 2 bases respectively, with 13 bases between them. The CDR3 DNA reads as TGTGCCAGCGCATACAGGGATGGCAATCAGCCCCAGCATTTT. Translated: CASAYRDGNQPQHF. The full variable domain, in which reference TRBV7-2 and TRBJ1-5 provide the parts outside the CDR3, is GAGVSQSPSNKVTEKGKDVELRCDPISGHTALYWYRQSLGQGLEFLIYFQGNSAPDKSGLPSDRFSAERTGGSVSTLTIQRTQQEDSAVYLCASAYRDGNQPQHFGDGTRLSIL.

In nucleotides, the CDR3 is TGTGCCAGCAGCTTTCAGGGACAGGCGAATCAGCCCCAGCATTTT. It is translated as CASSFQGQANQPQHF. The chain has TRBV5-6 and TRBJ1-5, with 8 nucleotides matching TRBD1. The CDR3 runs 15 residues. Germline V CDR1 and CDR2: SGHDT, YYEEEE. V shed 2 bases and J 4 bases; nucleotides not matched to a gene: 5.

The chain combines TRBV27 with TRBJ1-2, with D tentatively TRBD1 (5 bases). The germline V and J ends were trimmed by 2 bases and 2 bases, with 12 bases remaining between them. This CDR3 is 15 amino acids long. In germline, CDR1 is MNHEY, CDR2 SMNVEV (reference sequence). CDR3 sequence reads: CASSLVGRGNYGYTF. In DNA form, the CDR3 reads TGTGCCAGCAGTTTAGTGGGGAGGGGAAACTATGGCTACACCTTC.

The chain links TRBV5-6 to TRBJ1-2, with 7 bases matching TRBD1. V lost 4 bases and J lost 4; bases outside the gene matches: 7. Germline V gene data show CDR1 as SGHDT and CDR2 as YYEEEE. CDR3 length equals 14 residues. The CDR3 region is CASSPTGSGYGYTF. CDR3 coding DNA: TGTGCCAGCAGCCCGACAGGGTCGGGCTATGGCTACACCTTC.

The chain uses TRBV30 and TRBJ1-5; TRBD1 is a possible D gene (5 bases). Germline values: CDR1 GTSNPN, CDR2 SVGIG (reference sequence). The length of the CDR3 is 17 residues. Trimming removed 1 base from V and 0 bases from J, with 16 bases in between. CDR3 sequence reads: CAWSGRGGETSNQPQHF. The DNA of the CDR3 is TGTGCCTGGAGTGGCCGGGGGGGGGAGACTAGCAATCAGCCCCAGCATTTT. The variable domain in full, with the rest retrieved from reference TRBV30 and TRBJ1-5, is SQTIHQWPATLVQPVGSPLSLECTVEGTSNPNLYWYRQAAGRGLQLLFYSVGIGQISSEVPQNLSASRPQDRQFILSSKKLLLSDSGFYLCAWSGRGGETSNQPQHFGDGTRLSIL.

V usage is TRBV10-1 and J usage is TRBJ2-5; D possibly corresponds to TRBD2 (6 bases). This CDR3 has 14 residues. The V gene lost 4 bases and the J gene lost 5 bases, with 14 bases spanning the gap. CDR1 is WNHNN, CDR2 SYGVQD, per germline (reference sequence). This chain's CDR3 is CASSGPLAPETQYF. Here the CDR3 DNA reads TGCGCCAGCAGTGGGCCCCTAGCGCCGGAGACCCAGTACTTC.

The V and J genes are TRBV28 and TRBJ2-3, with 7 bases identical to TRBD2. Losses at the gene ends were 1 base for V and 1 base for J; bases not matched to a gene: 2. This CDR3 is 15 amino acids long. Germline CDR1 and CDR2: MDHEN and SYDVKM. CDR3 nucleotides: TGTGCCAGCAGTTTATCTAGCGGACGCACAGATACGCAGTATTTT. This encodes CASSLSSGRTDTQYF.

This clone was seen a single time. The rearrangement uses TRBV2 and TRBJ1-1; 10 bases map to TRBD1. The CDR3 is 16 residues long. The germline gives CDR1 SNHLY, CDR2 FYNNEI. The V and J ends lost 3 bases and 3 bases, in that order; junction bases with no gene match: 7. The CDR3 loop reads CASSESEDRGYTEAFF. The CDR3 coding sequence is TGTGCCAGCAGTGAGTCCGAGGACAGGGGGTACACTGAAGCTTTCTTT.

This chain joins TRBV10-3 and TRBJ2-3; D gene unclear. The germline V gene has CDR1 ENHRY and CDR2 SYGVKD. The CDR3 covers 14 residues. Trimming took off 4 bases at V and 0 bases at J, with 8 bases between the two ends. This CDR3 reads CAISAAVSTDTQYF. The CDR3 DNA reads TGTGCCATCAGTGCGGCGGTAAGCACAGATACGCAGTATTTT.

This CDR3 is CSVPRQGGVEQFF. The CDR3 DNA reads TGCAGCGTTCCAAGACAGGGTGGCGTTGAGCAGTTCTTC. J is TRBJ2-1 and V is TRBV29-1; TRBD1 matches 7 bases. The CDR3 totals 13 residues. CDR1 and CDR2 (germline): SQVTM, ANQGSEA. V gave up 5 bases and J gave up 9 bases; unmatched junction bases: 10.

This chain uses TRBV5-4 with TRBJ2-7; tentative D call: TRBD1 (6 bases). Deletions cut 1 base from V and 3 bases from J, with 17 bases between. Germline V gene data show CDR1 as SGHNT and CDR2 as YYREEE (reference sequence). This CDR3 has 16 amino acids. The CDR3 DNA follows: TGTGCCAGCAGCTTGTCAAATCAGGGGCATCGCTACGAGCAGTACTTC. This codes for CASSLSNQGHRYEQYF.

The chain employs TRBV6-5 and TRBJ2-1; 7 positions agree with TRBD2. Germline values: CDR1 MNHEY, CDR2 SVGAGI. This CDR3 spans 14 amino acids. After removal of 2 bases from V and 7 bases from J, the junction contained 5 bases not matched to a gene. The CDR3 nucleotides are TGTGCCAGCAGTTACGGGGGGGGGAGGAATGAGCAGTTCTTC. It is translated as CASSYGGGRNEQFF.

The chain employs TRBV27 and TRBJ2-1; 9 nucleotides agree with TRBD2. Losses at the gene ends were 2 bases for V and 3 bases for J; bases not matched to a gene: 2. Germline V CDR1 and CDR2: MNHEY, SMNVEV (reference sequence). The CDR3 covers 15 residues. The CDR3 protein is CASSLGGRDYNEQFF. In DNA form, the CDR3 reads TGTGCCAGCAGTTTAGGCGGGAGGGACTACAATGAGCAGTTCTTC.

CDR3 sequence (DNA): TGTGCCAGCAGCTGGACTAGCGGGAATGAGCAGTTCTTC. Translating gives CASSWTSGNEQFF. The chain employs TRBV7-7 and TRBJ2-1; 11 nucleotides line up with TRBD2. With V trimmed by 4 bases and J by 7 bases, 0 bases remained unmatched. Germline values: CDR1 SSHAT, CDR2 FNYEAQ (reference sequence). CDR3 length: 13 residues.

The J gene is TRBJ2-3, the V gene TRBV14, with D possibly matching TRBD2 (6 bases). The CDR3 spans 15 residues. Trimming removed 0 bases at V and 3 bases at J, with 10 bases between. The germline V gene has CDR1 SGHDN and CDR2 FVKESK. The DNA of the CDR3 is TGTGCCAGCAGCCAAGATCTCGGGACTACAGATACGCAGTATTTT. Protein sequence: CASSQDLGTTDTQYF. The whole variable domain, filled in from reference TRBV14 and TRBJ2-3, reads EAGVTQFPSHSVIEKGQTVTLRCDPISGHDNLYWYRRVMGKEIKFLLHFVKESKQDESGMPNNRFLAERTGGTYSTLKVQPAELEDSGVYFCASSQDLGTTDTQYFGPGTRLTVL.

This chain joins TRBV6-4 and TRBJ2-7; 14 bases agree with TRBD2. CDR1 MRHNA and CDR2 SNTAGT come from the germline V gene. With 2 bases clipped from V and 6 bases from J, the junction kept 9 bases outside the gene matches. This CDR3 comprises 17 residues. The CDR3 sequence: CASSDPGTSGRTGEQYF. The CDR3 region has the DNA TGTGCCAGCAGTGACCCTGGGACTAGCGGGAGAACAGGCGAGCAGTACTTC.

J is TRBJ2-5 and V is TRBV23-1, with 9 bases aligning to TRBD1. TRBV23-1 is flagged as an ORF with uncertain function. The CDR3 consists of 15 residues. Germline trimming cut 0 bases from V and 5 bases from J; bases unmatched to any gene: 4. The CDR3 spells CASSQSGTGYETQYF. CDR3 DNA: TGCGCCAGCAGTCAATCTGGGACAGGGTATGAGACCCAGTACTTC.

The chain links TRBV19 to TRBJ1-1; D may be TRBD1 (5 bases). V shed 6 bases and J shed 0 bases, with 17 bases lying between them. CDR1 LNHDA and CDR2 SQIVND come from the germline V gene (reference sequence). The CDR3 covers 16 residues. The CDR3 is CASRDTGEGLNTEAFF. The CDR3 bases are TGTGCCAGTAGAGATACGGGGGAGGGGTTGAACACTGAAGCTTTCTTT.

This clone was recorded once. The gene calls are TRBV21-1 and TRBJ2-7; the table gives TRBD2 as D, unverified against the DNA. TRBV21-1 corresponds to a pseudogene. The CDR3 has 15 residues. Here the CDR3 reads CASPAGLQDHNEQYF. The CDR3 nucleotides read TGTGCCAGCCCCGCGGGACTCCAGGATCACAACGAGCAGTACTTC.

The V and J genes are TRBV11-3 and TRBJ1-1; 7 bases map to TRBD1. Germline CDR1 is SGHNT and CDR2 is YENEEA. This CDR3 has 13 amino acids. Unmatched junction bases numbered 2, after V lost 4 bases and J lost 3 bases. CDR3 in DNA: TGTGCCAGCAGCTATGACAGGGACACTGAAGCTTTCTTT. It codes for CASSYDRDTEAFF.

This clone was counted a single time. The genes are TRBV10-3 and TRBJ2-7, with D tentatively TRBD2 (6 bases). This CDR3 contains 14 residues. The germline gives CDR1 ENHRY, CDR2 SYGVKD. V lost 4 bases and J 5 bases, leaving 15 bases between the germline ends. The CDR3 DNA reads as TGTGCCATCAGTGCGGCGGGGATAGACAACGAGCAGTACTTC. As protein: CAISAAGIDNEQYF.

Only one count was recorded for this clone. The J gene is TRBJ2-1, the V gene TRBV27, with 9 bases fitting TRBD2. The CDR3 consists of 16 residues. Germline CDR1 reads MNHEY; CDR2 reads SMNVEV (reference sequence). The trim removed 3 bases at V and 7 bases at J, leaving 10 bases unmatched. CDR3: CASSFRGLAGRNEQFF. The CDR3 bases are TGTGCCAGCAGTTTTAGAGGTCTAGCGGGAAGGAATGAGCAGTTCTTC.

The table lists this clone with a count of one. J is TRBJ2-1 and V is TRBV7-6; weak D call: TRBD2 (6 bases). Germline V gives CDR1 SGHVS, CDR2 FNYEAQ. The length of the CDR3 is 14 residues. V lost 5 bases and J 8 bases, leaving 16 bases between the germline ends. The CDR3 nucleotides read TGTGCCAGCAGCCAAAGCGGGCGAAGAGATGAGCAGTTCTTC. This encodes CASSQSGRRDEQFF.